The 30 T cell receptor beta chains reported below all come from one sample, sequenced in a study of blood T cell repertoires in COVID-19. Sequencing was performed with immunoSEQ multiplex PCR; in TCRdb, only in-frame clones are kept and a portion is missing. The table has just under 50,000 clones, 86% seen once. The specimen sequenced was peripheral blood. Source of these receptors: a human donor in a cohort sampled during active COVID-19.

The rearrangement links TRBV27 to TRBJ1-2; the D gene is possibly TRBD1 (5 bases). CDR1 MNHEY and CDR2 SMNVEV come from the germline V gene (reference sequence). V lost 3 bases, J lost 3 bases, and 17 bases lay in between. The CDR3 runs 16 residues. The CDR3 DNA sequence: TGTGCCAGCAGTTTTTTGGGGGGAGTATCAGACTATGGCTACACCTTC. Translation gives CASSFLGGVSDYGYTF.

The J gene is TRBJ2-2, the V gene TRBV27, with TRBD1 identical over 8 bases. The junction had 3 bases not matched to a gene; V was cut back by 5 bases and J by 1 base. The CDR3 is made up of 15 amino acids. CDR1 is MNHEY, CDR2 SMNVEV, per germline (reference sequence). In DNA form, the CDR3 reads TGTGCCAGCAGTCCGGGGACAGGGAACACCGGGGAGCTGTTTTTT. Amino acids: CASSPGTGNTGELFF.

The chain uses TRBV6-5 and TRBJ1-1, with 7 bases that match TRBD1. Trimming took 5 bases from V and 5 from J; bases not matched to a gene: 5. Per germline, CDR1 MNHEY and CDR2 SVGAGI. The CDR3 contains 13 residues. In DNA, the CDR3 is TGTGCCAGCAGTAGGGCAGGGGGGACTGAAGCTTTCTTT. Its protein is CASSRAGGTEAFF.

The rearrangement uses TRBV18 and TRBJ1-3; D is perhaps TRBD1 (6 bases). V was clipped by 3 bases and J by 0 bases, with 9 bases between them. CDR3 length equals 15 residues. CDR1 and CDR2 from the germline V gene are KGHSH and LQKENI. The CDR3 sequence: CASSPRGSSGNTIYF. CDR3 nucleotide sequence: TGTGCCAGCTCACCGAGGGGGAGCTCTGGAAACACCATATATTTT.

The chain employs TRBV11-1 and TRBJ2-7; D is perhaps TRBD1 (5 bases). This CDR3 comprises 15 residues. V was shortened by 1 base and J by 0 bases, with 10 bases between the two germline ends. Germline CDR1 SGHAT, CDR2 FQDESV (reference sequence). CDR3 in amino acids: CASSLELGPSYEQYF. CDR3 sequence (DNA): TGTGCCAGCAGCTTAGAATTGGGGCCCTCCTACGAGCAGTACTTC.

V gene TRBV4-1 combines with J gene TRBJ2-7; 9 bases align to TRBD1. Germline CDR1 reads MGHRA; CDR2 reads YSYEKL. The junction had 6 bases not matched to a gene; V was cut back by 5 bases and J by 1 base. The CDR3 is 15 residues long. Here the CDR3 reads CASSSSGTGSYEQYF. CDR3 DNA: TGCGCCAGCAGCTCCTCCGGGACAGGGTCCTACGAGCAGTACTTC.

The chain recombines TRBV4-1 with TRBJ2-5, with D perhaps TRBD2 (6 bases). V shed 0 bases and J shed 7 bases, with 18 bases lying between them. The CDR3 runs 16 residues. Looked up from germline, CDR1 is MGHRA and CDR2 is YSYEKL. CDR3 loop: CASSQESPSVPGTQYF. The DNA for the CDR3 is TGCGCCAGCAGCCAAGAAAGCCCTAGCGTGCCAGGGACCCAGTACTTC.

The genes are TRBV30 and TRBJ1-4, with D hard to call. Germline lookup yields CDR1 GTSNPN and CDR2 SVGIG (reference sequence). CDR3 size: 13 residues. V was shortened by 0 bases and J by 6 bases, with 8 bases between the two germline ends. DNA of the CDR3: TGTGCCTGGAGTGTACTTAACGATGAAAAACTGTTTTTT. Protein product: CAWSVLNDEKLFF.

In DNA, the CDR3 is TGCGCCAGCAGCTTGGTACTAGCGGACTACAATGAGCAGTTCTTC. Its translation is CASSLVLADYNEQFF. The chain uses TRBV5-1 and TRBJ2-1, with TRBD2 matching over 8 bases. Unmatched junction bases numbered 2, after V lost 0 bases and J lost 3 bases. The CDR3 length is 15 residues. Germline lookup yields CDR1 SGHRS and CDR2 YFSETQ.

The V call is TRBV3-1 (or the pseudogene TRBV3-2), the J call TRBJ2-4, with 7 bases matching TRBD2. The V gene's germline CDR1 is LGHDT and CDR2 YNNKEL (reference sequence). Unmatched junction bases numbered 17, after V lost 4 bases and J lost 8 bases. The CDR3 has 17 residues. In DNA, the CDR3 is TGTGCCAGCAGCCTGGGAGGGGCGGGACGTCATTCGGACATTCAGTACTTC. This codes for CASSLGGAGRHSDIQYF.

The chain recombines TRBV19 with TRBJ2-3; 7 bases are shared with TRBD1. V dropped 6 bases and J dropped 2; count of bases not matched to a gene: 8. Germline V CDR1 and CDR2: LNHDA, SQIVND (reference sequence). The CDR3 length is 15 residues. CDR3 sequence reads: CASSESGTVTDTQYF. CDR3 DNA sequence: TGTGCCAGTAGCGAATCCGGGACAGTCACAGATACGCAGTATTTT.

The chain couples TRBV9 to TRBJ1-3; D unclear. This CDR3 is 17 amino acids long. V lost 1 base, J lost 0 bases, and 14 bases lay in between. Germline V gene lookup returns CDR1 SGDLS and CDR2 YYNGEE. The CDR3 loop reads CASSVPTYPPSGNTIYF. DNA for the CDR3: TGTGCCAGCAGCGTACCTACCTATCCCCCCTCTGGAAACACCATATATTTT.

The DNA for the CDR3 is TGTGCCAGTAGCCGCAGAGGGGGGGGGCGCAGCACAGATACGCAGTATTTT. It codes for CASSRRGGGRSTDTQYF. The V and J genes are TRBV19 and TRBJ2-3; perhaps TRBD2 as D (7 bases). The CDR3 totals 17 residues. V lost 6 bases and J lost 0, with 19 bases in between. Germline loops: CDR1 LNHDA, CDR2 SQIVND (reference sequence).

This sequence joins TRBV6-5 and TRBJ2-1, with TRBD2 matching 8 bases. V was clipped by 11 bases and J by 4 bases; unmatched bases: 10. The CDR3 sequence is 14 residues long. Per the germline V gene, CDR1 is MNHEY and CDR2 is SVGAGI. CDR3 sequence reads: CAVALAGRYNEQFF. The DNA of the CDR3 is TGTGCCGTCGCTTTAGCGGGGCGATACAATGAGCAGTTCTTC.

In its sample, this clone was seen once. The chain couples TRBV27 to TRBJ2-7; 9 bases agree with TRBD1. CDR3 length: 15 residues. CDR1 is MNHEY, CDR2 SMNVEV, per germline (reference sequence). Trimming took 5 bases from V and 4 from J; bases not matched to a gene: 9. The CDR3 nucleotides are TGTGCCAGCAGTATACCCGGGACAGGGAGATACGAGCAGTACTTC. This gives the protein CASSIPGTGRYEQYF.

The J gene is TRBJ2-3, the V gene TRBV2; 7 bases are shared with TRBD2. The CDR3 totals 17 residues. Trimming cost V 5 bases and J 5 bases; bases outside gene matches: 16. The germline V gene encodes CDR1 SNHLY and CDR2 FYNNEI. The DNA for the CDR3 is TGTGCCAGCAGTCCCCACCTGGGGGGGGTTTCGGGAGATACGCAGTATTTT. It codes for CASSPHLGGVSGDTQYF.

The chain has TRBV2 and TRBJ1-5; D is ambiguous. Germline CDR1 and CDR2: SNHLY and FYNNEI. The CDR3 totals 15 residues. The ends were cut back, 6 bases at V and 6 bases at J, with 18 bases in the middle. In DNA, the CDR3 is TGTGCCAGCAGACGGGAAAAAGCAGGTTCTCAGCCCCAGCATTTT. This sequence encodes CASRREKAGSQPQHF.

The chain joins TRBV19 to TRBJ1-1; 7 bases fit TRBD1. The J segment lost 10 bases and the V segment lost 4 bases, leaving 12 bases of the junction unmatched. This CDR3 spans 14 amino acids. CDR1 LNHDA and CDR2 SQIVND come from the germline V gene (reference sequence). CDR3 coding DNA: TGTGCCAGTAGTAAGGAACAGGGGCTTGGCGGAGCTTTCTTT. It is translated as CASSKEQGLGGAFF.

This chain connects TRBV10-3 to TRBJ1-1, with 7 bases lining up with TRBD1. The CDR3 has 13 amino acids. Germline assignment: CDR1 ENHRY and CDR2 SYGVKD. Germline trimming cut 3 bases from V and 7 bases from J; bases unmatched to any gene: 5. In nucleotides, the CDR3 is TGTGCCATCAGTGAATTGACAGGGCTTGAAGCTTTCTTT. Protein: CAISELTGLEAFF.

This clone appeared a single time. The V call is TRBV21-1, the J call TRBJ2-5; the D call TRBD1 from the table was never checked on the DNA. TRBV21-1 is reported as a pseudogene. The CDR3 covers 15 residues. CDR3 region: CASSHWTGQGETQYF. As DNA, the CDR3 is TGTGCCAGCAGCCATTGGACAGGGCAGGGGGAGACCCAGTACTTC.

This rearrangement joins TRBV11-2 to TRBJ2-2; the D is unclear. The CDR3 is 13 amino acids. Trimming took off 5 bases at V and 7 bases at J, with 11 bases between the two ends. CDR1 is SGHAT, CDR2 FQNNGV, per germline. CDR3 region: CASSLRVGGELFF. CDR3 nucleotide sequence: TGTGCCAGCAGCCTCCGGGTGGGCGGGGAGCTGTTTTTT.

The rearrangement joins TRBV7-9 to TRBJ2-3; 12 bases match TRBD2. V gave up 7 bases and J gave up 9 bases; unmatched junction bases: 11. Germline V lookup: CDR1 SEHNR, CDR2 FQNEAQ (reference sequence). The CDR3 consists of 15 residues. The chain's CDR3 is CASTPRLAGAQTQYF. CDR3 bases: TGTGCCAGCACCCCCCGACTAGCGGGAGCTCAAACGCAGTATTTT.

The chain is built from TRBV4-3 and TRBJ2-3; D perhaps matches TRBD1 (5 bases). Germline V gene sequence: CDR1 LGHNA, CDR2 YSLEER. The CDR3 spans 15 residues. V was clipped by 0 bases and J by 1 base, with 8 bases between them. The DNA for the CDR3 is TGCGCCAGCAGCCAAGAAGGGGCGGGCACAGATACGCAGTATTTT. This sequence encodes CASSQEGAGTDTQYF.

The chain combines TRBV11-2 with TRBJ2-3; 9 bases match TRBD2. Per germline, CDR1 SGHAT and CDR2 FQNNGV. There are 17 residues in the CDR3. After removal of 1 base from V and 8 bases from J, the junction contained 13 bases not matched to a gene. CDR3 nucleotide sequence: TGTGCCAGCAGCTTAGCTCCTAGCGGGATGCTCGGGGGTACGCAGTATTTT. Encoded protein: CASSLAPSGMLGGTQYF.

The J gene is TRBJ1-6, the V gene TRBV18; 7 bases are a match to TRBD1. CDR3 length equals 17 residues. J lost 9 bases, V lost 5 bases, and 16 bases had no gene match. Germline V gene sequence: CDR1 KGHSH, CDR2 LQKENI. This CDR3 is CASSNQGTGTAGSPLHF. The CDR3 coding sequence is TGTGCCAGCTCAAACCAAGGGACCGGGACAGCCGGTTCACCCCTCCACTTT.

The V call is TRBV6-2 or TRBV6-3, the J call TRBJ1-5; TRBD1 matches 9 bases. J gave up 3 bases and V 5 bases, and 8 bases lay outside the gene matches. The CDR3 has 16 amino acids. The germline V gene encodes CDR1 MNHEY and CDR2 SVGEGT. The DNA for the CDR3 is TGTGCCAGCAGTACAAACAGGGGGCCCCTCAATCAGCCCCAGCATTTT. Its translation: CASSTNRGPLNQPQHF.

The chain joins TRBV6-5 to TRBJ1-6, with D possibly being TRBD1 (6 bases). Germline V lookup: CDR1 MNHEY, CDR2 SVGAGI. The V end lost 4 bases, the J end lost 0 bases, and 10 bases lay between the germline ends. The CDR3 is 16 amino acids. The CDR3 reads CASSWGRSSYNSPLHF. CDR3 DNA sequence: TGTGCCAGCAGTTGGGGGCGAAGCTCCTATAATTCACCCCTCCACTTT.

There are a few counts of this clone. The chain recombines TRBV5-5 with TRBJ2-2; tentative D call: TRBD1 (5 bases). CDR1 and CDR2 from the germline V gene are SGHKS and YYEKEE (reference sequence). Trimming pared 2 bases from V and 7 bases from J, leaving 12 bases between. The CDR3 consists of 14 residues. Here the CDR3 reads CASSFAPGNGELFF. Written as DNA, the CDR3 is TGTGCCAGCAGCTTTGCTCCAGGGAACGGGGAGCTGTTTTTT.

This clone was counted between two and nine times. J is TRBJ2-1 and V is TRBV5-4; D uncertain. Germline V gives CDR1 SGHNT, CDR2 YYREEE (reference sequence). Trimming left V 3 bases short and J 0 bases short, with 13 bases between. The CDR3 runs 16 residues. In DNA form, the CDR3 reads TGTGCCAGCAGCTCCCATCAATTGAGCTCCTACAATGAGCAGTTCTTC. Translating gives CASSSHQLSSYNEQFF.

This clone was seen only once. The genes are TRBV6-2 or TRBV6-3 and TRBJ2-1; D possibly corresponds to TRBD2 (5 bases). Germline V gene lookup returns CDR1 MNHEY and CDR2 SVGEGT. The V and J ends lost 4 bases and 2 bases respectively, with 21 bases between them. The CDR3 loop spans 18 amino acids. CDR3 sequence reads: CASSFLSLAAVTYNEQFF. CDR3 sequence (DNA): TGTGCCAGCAGTTTTTTGTCTTTAGCAGCGGTTACCTACAATGAGCAGTTCTTC.